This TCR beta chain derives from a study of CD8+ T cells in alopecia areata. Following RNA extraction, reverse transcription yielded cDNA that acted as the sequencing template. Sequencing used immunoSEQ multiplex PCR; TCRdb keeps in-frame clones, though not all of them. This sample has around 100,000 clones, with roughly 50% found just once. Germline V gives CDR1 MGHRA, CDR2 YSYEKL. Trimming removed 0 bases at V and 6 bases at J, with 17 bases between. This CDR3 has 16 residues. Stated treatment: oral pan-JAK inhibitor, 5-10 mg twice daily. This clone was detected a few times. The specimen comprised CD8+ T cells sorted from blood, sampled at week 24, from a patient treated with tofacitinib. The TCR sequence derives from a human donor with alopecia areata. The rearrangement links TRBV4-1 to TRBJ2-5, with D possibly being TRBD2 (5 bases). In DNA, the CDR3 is TGCGCCAGCAGCCAAGAGCGAGCTAGCACCAGACAGACCCAGTACTTC. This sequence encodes CASSQERASTRQTQYF.